Below, 6 T cell receptor beta chains from the same sample are listed, as sequenced in a study of T cell repertoires in cytomegalovirus infection. Using its own MiXCR run on the reads, TCRdb lists one record per CDR3 protein. Of approximately 250,000 distinct CDR3 sequences listed, about 5.9% were seen once; the top ten hold 6.5%. The sample comprised PBMCs. These receptor sequences come from a human donor in good health (CMV status not recorded). Some clones in this sample may be carry-over from other donors' samples.

Remarks on this clonotype: Since a much larger clone is just one base distant, this may be a read error. The chain links TRBV7-9 to TRBJ2-5; 10 nucleotides align to TRBD2. Germline CDR1 SEHNR, CDR2 FQNEAQ (reference sequence). This CDR3 has 16 amino acids. CDR3 nucleotides: TGTGCCAGAAGCTTAAGGAGCCTAGCGGGGGAAGAGACCCAGTACTTC. Protein: CARSLRSLAGEETQYF.

There are many counts of this clonotype. V gene TRBV7-2 combines with J gene TRBJ1-6; the match to TRBD1 covers 12 bases. This CDR3 is 15 amino acids long. The germline gives CDR1 SGHTA, CDR2 FQGNSA. The trim removed 1 base at V and 9 bases at J, leaving 1 base unmatched. DNA of the CDR3: TGTGCCAGCAGCTTAGGGGACAGGGGGCTTTCACCCCTCCACTTT. Protein: CASSLGDRGLSPLHF.

This clonotype was detected ten times or more. The gene calls are TRBV7-2 and TRBJ2-5; D unclear. The V end was cut by 2 bases, the J end by 1 base, with 5 bases between. The CDR3 length is 13 residues. Per germline, CDR1 SGHTA and CDR2 FQGNSA. The CDR3 DNA reads TGTGCCAGCAGCTTATCCCGCCAAGAGACCCAGTACTTC. This encodes CASSLSRQETQYF.

J is TRBJ1-1 and V is TRBV6-5, with D possibly matching TRBD1 (5 bases). This CDR3 has 15 amino acids. Germline CDR1 and CDR2: MNHEY and SVGAGI. Trimming stripped 3 bases from V and 5 bases from J, with 16 bases between. The CDR3 bases are TGTGCCAGCAGTTATAGCCCAGGGAGAGCGACTGAAGCTTTCTTT. Translating gives CASSYSPGRATEAFF.

J is TRBJ2-1 and V is TRBV20-1, with D unclear. V was trimmed by 0 bases and J by 10 bases, leaving 7 bases between them. The germline CDR1 and CDR2 sequences are DFQATT and SNEGSKA (reference sequence). CDR3 length: 11 amino acids. The CDR3 region has the DNA TGCAGTGCTAGAGATTTTCGGGAGCAGTTCTTC. It encodes CSARDFREQFF.

V usage is TRBV6-2 or TRBV6-3 and J usage is TRBJ2-5, with 7 bases fitting TRBD1. CDR1 is MNHEY, CDR2 SVGEGT, per germline. Trimming at V came to 7 bases and at J to 1 base, leaving 9 bases not matched to a gene. The CDR3 consists of 15 residues. CDR3 DNA sequence: TGTGCCAGCAAAGCCCTCCGGGACAGCCAAGAGACCCAGTACTTC. Its protein is CASKALRDSQETQYF.